The 15 T cell receptor beta chains below were found in one sample sequenced in a study of blood T cell repertoires in COVID-19. Using immunoSEQ multiplex PCR, the repertoire was profiled, and TCRdb retains in-frame clones only, with some absent. This repertoire shows over 300,000 clones, around 87% found once; its top ten account for approximately 1%. The sequenced material came from PBMCs or T cells enriched from blood (not recorded which). The receptors originated from a woman in her twenties or thirties with acute COVID-19.

CDR3 DNA: TGTGCCACCAGTGACGGGACAGGGGGTCATGAGCAGTTCTTC. As protein: CATSDGTGGHEQFF. The chain is built from TRBV24-1 and TRBJ2-1, with TRBD1 matching over 11 bases. Germline CDR1 is KGHDR and CDR2 is SFDVKD. The CDR3 length is 14 residues. Trimming removed 4 bases from V and 8 bases from J; junction bases left unmatched: 3.

The rearrangement uses TRBV25-1 and TRBJ2-2; 8 nucleotides align to TRBD1. The trim removed 10 bases at V and 8 bases at J, leaving 6 bases unmatched. CDR3 length equals 12 residues. Looked up from germline, CDR1 is MGHDK and CDR2 is SYGVNS. The CDR3, as DNA: TGTGCCACAGGGGGCGCATCTGGGGAGCTGTTTTTT. It specifies CATGGASGELFF.

This chain uses TRBV6-5 with TRBJ2-7, with a tentative D call TRBD1 (6 bases). The CDR3 spans 13 residues. Germline CDR1 MNHEY, CDR2 SVGAGI. V was trimmed by 5 bases and J by 0 bases, leaving 8 bases between them. Here the CDR3 DNA reads TGTGCCAGCAGTACGACAGGCTCCTACGAGCAGTACTTC. Translation gives CASSTTGSYEQYF.

The chain combines TRBV5-1 with TRBJ1-2; TRBD1 matches 7 bases. This CDR3 spans 14 amino acids. Trimming cost V 6 bases and J 4 bases; bases outside gene matches: 9. Germline CDR1 and CDR2: SGHRS and YFSETQ. CDR3 in DNA: TGCGCCAGCAAAAGAACAGGGGTAGCCTATGGCTACACCTTC. Translating it yields CASKRTGVAYGYTF.

J is TRBJ1-3 and V is TRBV5-6; 8 bases are shared with TRBD1. The germline V gene has CDR1 SGHDT and CDR2 YYEEEE. The ends lost 4 bases at V and 0 bases at J; junction bases unmatched: 6. The CDR3 length is 16 residues. The CDR3 DNA follows: TGTGCCAGCAGCCCTGGACAGGGCTACTCTGGAAACACCATATATTTT. Protein: CASSPGQGYSGNTIYF.

The J gene is TRBJ2-2, the V gene TRBV3-1 (or the pseudogene TRBV3-2); D is undetermined. The CDR3 extends over 12 amino acids. CDR1 and CDR2 (germline): LGHDT, YNNKEL (reference sequence). Trimming removed 2 bases at V and 9 bases at J, with 7 bases between. CDR3 nucleotide sequence: TGTGCCAGCAGCCAACGTGGCTGGGAGCTGTTTTTT. Amino acid sequence: CASSQRGWELFF.

The V call is TRBV5-1, the J call TRBJ1-1, with 10 positions matching TRBD1. This CDR3 is built from 16 residues. With 0 bases clipped from V and 3 bases from J, the junction kept 5 bases outside the gene matches. Germline V lookup: CDR1 SGHRS, CDR2 YFSETQ. The CDR3 loop is CASSLGDRGGDTEAFF. The CDR3 DNA is TGCGCCAGCAGCTTGGGGGACAGGGGAGGTGACACTGAAGCTTTCTTT.

The genes are TRBV7-7 and TRBJ2-5, with TRBD1 as a possible D gene (5 bases). The V end lost 5 bases, the J end lost 4 bases, and 17 bases lay between the germline ends. The germline V gene has CDR1 SSHAT and CDR2 FNYEAQ (reference sequence). The CDR3 is 15 residues long. The CDR3 protein is CASSARAGRRETQYF. The CDR3 nucleotides read TGTGCCAGCAGCGCTCGGGCAGGGCGAAGAGAGACCCAGTACTTC.

This clone showed up just once. The J gene is TRBJ2-3, the V gene TRBV7-6; D is ambiguous. CDR1 and CDR2 (germline): SGHVS, FNYEAQ. Trimming took off 1 base at V and 2 bases at J, with 10 bases between the two ends. The CDR3 is made up of 15 amino acids. CDR3 amino acids: CASSLVNLYTDTQYF. CDR3 coding DNA: TGTGCCAGCAGCTTAGTGAACTTATACACAGATACGCAGTATTTT.

This clone appeared once. The chain recombines TRBV5-1 with TRBJ1-4; D is possibly TRBD1 (5 bases). Per the germline V gene, CDR1 is SGHRS and CDR2 is YFSETQ. The CDR3 covers 14 residues. The V gene lost 5 bases and the J gene lost 7 bases, with 15 bases spanning the gap. CDR3 region: CASRGGTGTEKLFF. CDR3 DNA: TGCGCCAGCAGGGGAGGAACCGGGACTGAAAAACTGTTTTTT.

The chain links TRBV24-1 to TRBJ1-5; possible D gene TRBD1, 6 bases. V gave up 9 bases and J gave up 10 bases, with 18 bases separating them. Germline CDR1 is KGHDR and CDR2 is SFDVKD. The CDR3 is made up of 13 amino acids. CDR3 nucleotides: TGTGCCACCCAAAGGGGAGGGGGAGAACCCCAGCATTTT. Translated: CATQRGGGEPQHF.

The chain links TRBV12-3 or TRBV12-4 to TRBJ2-5; 9 bases fit TRBD2. This CDR3 is built from 13 residues. With V trimmed by 4 bases and J by 5 bases, 2 bases remained unmatched. The DNA of the CDR3 is TGTGCCAGCAGTTCTAGCGGGGTGGAGACCCAGTACTTC. It translates to CASSSSGVETQYF.

A single count supports this clone. The V call is TRBV30, the J call TRBJ2-1; D is perhaps TRBD2 (6 bases). Trimming cost V 3 bases and J 10 bases, with 13 bases left between them. The V gene's germline CDR1 is GTSNPN and CDR2 SVGIG (reference sequence). CDR3 length: 12 residues. As DNA, the CDR3 is TGTGCCTGGAGCCCTCGACGGGGGGAGCAGTTCTTC. This gives the protein CAWSPRRGEQFF.

This clone was counted only a few times. J is TRBJ1-4 and V is TRBV5-1; 8 positions match TRBD1. V gave up 4 bases and J gave up 0 bases; unmatched junction bases: 11. CDR3 length: 18 amino acids. The germline V gene encodes CDR1 SGHRS and CDR2 YFSETQ. The CDR3 protein is CASSAGQGPHPTNEKLFF. DNA of the CDR3: TGCGCCAGCAGCGCAGGACAGGGTCCCCACCCAACTAATGAAAAACTGTTTTTT. Full variable domain (remainder filled in from reference TRBV5-1 and TRBJ1-4): KAGVTQTPRYLIKTRGQQVTLSCSPISGHRSVSWYQQTPGQGLQFLFEYFSETQRNKGNFPGRFSGRQFSNSRSEMNVSTLELGDSALYLCASSAGQGPHPTNEKLFFGSGTQLSVL.

This clone was counted between two and nine times. This chain uses TRBV7-9 with TRBJ1-2; D possibly corresponds to TRBD1 (5 bases). The CDR3 runs 15 residues. The germline V gene has CDR1 SEHNR and CDR2 FQNEAQ (reference sequence). Trimming left V 0 bases short and J 5 bases short, with 13 bases between. In nucleotides, the CDR3 is TGTGCCAGCAGCTTAGCCACAGGCGACGTATATGGCTACACCTTC. This translates into CASSLATGDVYGYTF.